This TCR beta chain was profiled in a study of cytotoxic CD8 clonotypes in ibrutinib-treated CLL. Study at large: Response samples were drawn at a median of approximately 11 months of treatment, range 6 to 36.

The study's findings and limits: Sustained-remission and progressing patients had unequal sampling times.

V lost 3 bases, J lost 0 bases, and 11 bases lay in between. The V gene's germline CDR1 is KGHSH and CDR2 LQKENI. The CDR3 loop spans 15 amino acids. Produced via immunoSEQ multiplex PCR; TCRdb's table is partial and in-frame only. This table holds more than 200,000 clones, 70% found once. With cryopreserved PBMCs as the source, 1.5 to 2 micrograms of genomic DNA went to TCR beta libraries. A remark on this clone: Its antigen remains unknown.

This chain joins TRBV18 and TRBJ1-1, with D perhaps matching TRBD1 (6 bases). The sample consisted of PBMCs, taken after 24 months of ibrutinib treatment. The clonotype comes from a human donor with chronic lymphocytic leukemia. The CDR3 here is CASSPGHPMNTEAFF. The CDR3 DNA reads as TGTGCCAGCTCACCGGGACACCCCATGAACACTGAAGCTTTCTTT.